This TCR beta chain emerged from a study of vaccination effects on CD4 cells after COVID-19. Study overall: Vaccination of participants consisted of two doses of either the BNT162b2 or mRNA-1273 vaccine. Samples from a couple of convalescent patients were given 16 days and one week before vaccination. Study-level results: Few convalescent patients, and no early post-infection timepoints, were available to the study.

Expansion with viral peptide pools was applied to antigen-specific CD4+ T cells by the ViraFEST assay prior to sequencing. The culture ran for roughly ten days, and then CD4+ T cells were isolated. The person had a PCR-confirmed SARS-CoV-2 infection during March to December 2020. At days 3 and 7, half of the medium was exchanged for IL-2 medium. Libraries were prepared by immunoSEQ multiplex PCR; TCRdb keeps only in-frame clonotypes and omits some of them. The sample shows around 28,000 clones, approximately 80% of them seen only once. The CDR3 is made up of 17 amino acids. Per germline, CDR1 SGHDN and CDR2 FVKESK. The germline V and J ends were trimmed by 4 bases and 0 bases, with 18 bases remaining between them. To note about this clone: What it recognizes is unknown.

The input for sequencing was CD4+ T cells from PBMCs cultured with HCoV-NL63 spike peptides, taken before COVID-19 vaccination. The chain combines TRBV14 with TRBJ1-2; D unclear. This receptor was obtained from a human donor who had a prior SARS-CoV-2 infection. CDR3 region: CASSRRSGNPSNYGYTF. DNA of the CDR3: TGTGCCAGCAGCCGACGGTCCGGAAACCCTTCTAACTATGGCTACACCTTC.